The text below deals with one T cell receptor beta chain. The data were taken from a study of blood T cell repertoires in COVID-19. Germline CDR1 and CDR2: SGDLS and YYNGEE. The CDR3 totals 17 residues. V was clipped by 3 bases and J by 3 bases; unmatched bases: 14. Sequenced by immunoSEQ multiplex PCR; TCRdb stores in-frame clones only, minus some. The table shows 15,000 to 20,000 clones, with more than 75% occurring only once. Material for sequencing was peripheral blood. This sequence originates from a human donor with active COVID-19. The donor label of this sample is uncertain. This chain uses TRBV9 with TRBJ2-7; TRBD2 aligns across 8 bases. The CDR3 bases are TGTGCCAGCAGCGCCGGCCCACTCACTAGCGGCTACTACGAGCAGTACTTC. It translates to CASSAGPLTSGYYEQYF.